This TCR beta chain appears in the sequencing data of a study of T cell responses to AZD1222 COVID-19 vaccine. V was pared by 5 bases and J by 3 bases, with 5 bases of the junction left unmatched. Germline V gene lookup returns CDR1 MNHEY and CDR2 SMNVEV (reference sequence). The CDR3 contains 15 residues. To note about this clone: Antigen specificity is unknown.

Overall study results and limits: Spike-wide coverage was observed for vaccine-associated CD4 TCRs, with dominant responses at 160-218 and 743-854. Only a handful of people who got AZD1222 tested seropositive at baseline.

TCRdb keeps only in-frame clones here, not all; method: immunoSEQ multiplex PCR. Here the sample spans tens of thousands of clones, under 95% being singletons. V and J are TRBV27 and TRBJ2-1; TRBD2 aligns across 9 bases. The starting material was peripheral blood, obtained 28 days after the second AZD1222 dose. The TCR comes from an adult who received the AZD1222 COVID-19 vaccine. Written as DNA, the CDR3 is TGTGCCAGCAGTACTCCGACTAGCGGCTACAATGAGCAGTTCTTC. Translated: CASSTPTSGYNEQFF.